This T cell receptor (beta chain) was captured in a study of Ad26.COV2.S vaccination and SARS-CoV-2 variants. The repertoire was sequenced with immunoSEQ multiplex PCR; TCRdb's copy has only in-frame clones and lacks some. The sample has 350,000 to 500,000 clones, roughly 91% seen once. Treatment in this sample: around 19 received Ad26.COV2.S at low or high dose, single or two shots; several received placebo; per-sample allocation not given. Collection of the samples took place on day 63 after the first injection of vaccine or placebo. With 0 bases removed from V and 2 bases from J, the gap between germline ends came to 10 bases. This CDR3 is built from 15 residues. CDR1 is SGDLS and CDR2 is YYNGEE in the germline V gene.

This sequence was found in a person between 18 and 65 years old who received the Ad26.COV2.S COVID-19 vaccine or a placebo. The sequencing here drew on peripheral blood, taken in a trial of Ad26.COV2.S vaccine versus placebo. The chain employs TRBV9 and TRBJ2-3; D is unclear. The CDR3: CASSVAGRVTDTQYF. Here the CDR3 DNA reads TGTGCCAGCAGCGTAGCGGGTAGAGTCACAGATACGCAGTATTTT.